The 5 T cell receptor beta chains below were found in one sample sequenced in a study of blood T cell repertoires in COVID-19. Libraries were prepared by immunoSEQ multiplex PCR; TCRdb keeps only in-frame clonotypes and omits some of them. The repertoire holds a few hundred thousand clones, with nearly 90% as singletons. The sample comprised PBMCs or T cells enriched from blood (not recorded which). Receptor source: a woman aged 18-29 years with acute COVID-19.

This clone was seen a single time. The genes are TRBV28 and TRBJ1-2; D is unclear. The CDR3 has 14 residues. Trimming shortened V by 5 bases and J by 4 bases, and 14 bases separated the two germline ends. Germline loops: CDR1 MDHEN, CDR2 SYDVKM. The chain's CDR3 is CASSLLDISYGYTF. The CDR3 region has the DNA TGTGCCAGCAGTCTACTAGACATTAGCTATGGCTACACCTTC.

The chain employs TRBV5-1 and TRBJ2-2; 16 nucleotides align to TRBD2. Germline trimming cut 6 bases from V and 0 bases from J; bases unmatched to any gene: 2. This CDR3 is built from 17 residues. The germline V gene encodes CDR1 SGHRS and CDR2 YFSETQ. CDR3 amino acids: CASTGLAGGPNTGELFF. The DNA of the CDR3 is TGCGCCAGCACGGGACTAGCGGGAGGGCCGAACACCGGGGAGCTGTTTTTT.

The chain uses TRBV19 and TRBJ1-2; possibly TRBD1 for D (6 bases). V was shortened by 9 bases and J by 3 bases, with 14 bases between the two germline ends. Germline V gene sequence: CDR1 LNHDA, CDR2 SQIVND (reference sequence). The CDR3 consists of 13 residues. The CDR3 reads CASRQVLHYGYTF. CDR3 in DNA: TGTGCCAGCCGACAGGTCCTACACTATGGCTACACCTTC.

This chain uses TRBV9 with TRBJ1-2; 9 nucleotides line up with TRBD1. The germline V gene encodes CDR1 SGDLS and CDR2 YYNGEE. Losses at the gene ends were 4 bases for V and 4 bases for J; bases not matched to a gene: 5. The CDR3 loop spans 14 amino acids. The CDR3 spells CASSRPTGGYGYTF. CDR3 sequence (DNA): TGTGCCAGCAGCCGGCCGACAGGGGGCTATGGCTACACCTTC.

This chain joins TRBV5-1 and TRBJ2-5, with TRBD2 as a possible D gene (6 bases). This CDR3 comprises 15 residues. Looked up from germline, CDR1 is SGHRS and CDR2 is YFSETQ. V was pared by 3 bases and J by 2 bases, with 14 bases between. The CDR3 protein is CASSSTGGPQETQYF. CDR3 sequence (DNA): TGCGCCAGCAGCTCGACCGGAGGGCCTCAAGAGACCCAGTACTTC. The variable domain in full, with the rest retrieved from reference TRBV5-1 and TRBJ2-5, is KAGVTQTPRYLIKTRGQQVTLSCSPISGHRSVSWYQQTPGQGLQFLFEYFSETQRNKGNFPGRFSGRQFSNSRSEMNVSTLELGDSALYLCASSSTGGPQETQYFGPGTRLLVL.